This T cell receptor beta chain is from a study of T cells after yellow fever vaccination. Germline CDR1 SGHNT, CDR2 YENEEA. The length of the CDR3 is 17 residues. Trimming took 1 base from V and 0 from J, leaving 13 bases between them. Template-switching 5'RACE yielded the TCR cDNA; a universal primer site and UMIs were added in the process. TCRdb passed the 5' RACE reads through MiXCR, listing each CDR3 protein once. The repertoire holds about 320,000 distinct CDR3 sequences, with around 4.5% as singletons. Study outcomes and limitations: Primary-vaccination clones mostly resurfaced post-booster (around 95% CD4, just under 90% CD8). Weaker in magnitude, the secondary response showed a faster peak on day 5 versus 15.

This clonotype was observed many times. The antigen remains unidentified. V gene TRBV11-3 combines with J gene TRBJ2-1; tentatively, D is TRBD1 (6 bases). The input for sequencing was PBMCs, taken 15 days after the yellow fever booster vaccination. The clonotype was recovered from a man aged 18 to 35 who received the YFV17D yellow fever vaccine. The DNA of the CDR3 is TGTGCCAGCAGCTTAGGGGCAGGGGATAGCTCCTACAATGAGCAGTTCTTC. This translates into CASSLGAGDSSYNEQFF.